The rows below give T cell receptor beta chains drawn from one sample of a study of blood T cell repertoires in COVID-19. Data came from immunoSEQ multiplex PCR; TCRdb stores just in-frame clones and leaves some out. Of 85,000 to 100,000 clones detected, roughly 75% appear once; the ten largest clones hold around 9%. Sequencing was done on a sample of peripheral blood. The source is a man aged 50-60 years who had recovered from COVID-19. CDR3s include the opening cysteine and the closing phenylalanine or tryptophan. Fields, in order: clone size, V gene, J gene, D gene, CDR3 protein, CDR3 DNA. The D gene is left open where the match is weak. Part of the rows lack a size; the others show once, few, many or a class for expanded clones.

>.|TRBV18|TRBJ1-1|TRBD1
CASSPPGRGLITEAFF
TGTGCCAGCTCACCCCCCGGCAGGGGGCTTATCACTGAAGCTTTCTTT
>.|TRBV9|TRBJ1-2|.
CASSVDPLPDYGYTF
TGTGCCAGCAGCGTAGACCCTCTTCCAGACTATGGCTACACCTTC
>.|TRBV7-3|TRBJ2-7|.
CASTQATSYEQYF
TGTGCCAGCACCCAGGCCACCTCCTACGAGCAGTACTTC
>few|TRBV14|TRBJ1-2|.
CASSQERGNYGYTF
TGTGCCAGCAGCCAAGAAAGGGGAAACTATGGCTACACCTTC
>.|TRBV2|TRBJ2-1|TRBD1
CASRRTGSNEQFF
TGTGCCAGCAGACGGACAGGGTCCAATGAGCAGTTCTTC
>.|TRBV6-2/TRBV6-3|TRBJ2-5|TRBD2
CASSYGLAGGKTQYF
TGTGCCAGCAGTTACGGACTAGCGGGAGGCAAGACCCAGTACTTC
>.|TRBV6-1|TRBJ1-5|.
CASSEVEAQHF
TGTGCCAGCAGTGAAGTTGAGGCCCAGCATTTT
>.|TRBV7-3|TRBJ1-1|TRBD1
CASSLTQGIGEAFF
TGTGCCAGCAGCTTAACACAGGGGATCGGGGAAGCTTTCTTT
>.|TRBV11-1|TRBJ2-3|.
CASSSIQKDTQYF
TGTGCCAGCAGCTCGATACAGAAAGATACGCAGTATTTT
>.|TRBV6-5|TRBJ1-2|TRBD1
CASTRGQAAYTF
TGTGCCAGCACCCGAGGACAGGCCGCCTACACCTTC
>.|TRBV27|TRBJ2-7|.
CASSSSRQGGHEQYF
TGTGCCAGCAGTTCCTCAAGACAGGGAGGCCACGAGCAGTACTTC
>.|TRBV7-8|TRBJ2-2|TRBD1
CASSLRTRQGANTGELFF
TGTGCCAGCAGCTTAAGGACTCGACAGGGGGCGAACACCGGGGAGCTGTTTTTT
>once|TRBV6-4|TRBJ2-2|TRBD1
CASSPYGTANTGELFF
TGTGCCAGCAGCCCCTATGGGACAGCGAACACCGGGGAGCTGTTTTTT
>.|TRBV19|TRBJ2-3|TRBD2
CASKTGGSTDTQYF
TGTGCCAGTAAGACGGGGGGGAGCACAGATACGCAGTATTTT
>.|TRBV5-4|TRBJ2-3|.
CASKQEGPEDTQYF
TGTGCCAGCAAACAGGAGGGCCCGGAAGATACGCAGTATTTT
>.|TRBV6-2/TRBV6-3|TRBJ2-2|.
CASSYNRVNTGELFF
TGTGCCAGCAGTTACAACAGGGTGAACACCGGGGAGCTGTTTTTT
>.|TRBV24-1|TRBJ2-3|TRBD2
CATSRATSGTSTDTQYF
TGTGCCACCAGTCGAGCTACTAGCGGAACTAGCACAGATACGCAGTATTTT
>.|TRBV10-2|TRBJ2-1|.
CASSDQAGTRPDNEQFF
TGCGCCAGCAGTGACCAAGCCGGGACTCGACCTGATAATGAGCAGTTCTTC
>.|TRBV13|TRBJ1-1|.
CASSLITGRNTEAFF
TGTGCCAGCAGCTTAATAACAGGACGGAACACTGAAGCTTTCTTT